The T cell receptor (beta chain) described here comes from a study of CD8 T cells in ankylosing spondylitis. This clonotype was detected many times. Its antigen is as yet unknown. Points from the study as a whole: Earlier studies detected some motif variants in reactive arthritis synovial fluid and blood. It was reported that disease-linked clones were significantly enriched in matched ankylosing spondylitis synovial fluid. A CD8+ phenotype characterized the disease-linked clones, which were relatively rare in peripheral blood.

CDR1 and CDR2 from the germline V gene are SQVTM and ANQGSEA. The CDR3 runs 16 residues. V lost 3 bases, J lost 0 bases, and 3 bases stayed unmatched. From the 5' RACE reads, TCRdb called clonotypes with MiXCR, one entry per CDR3 protein. The top ten hold approximately 2% of the sample, which has approximately 69,000 distinct CDR3 sequences, roughly 5.2% seen once. The sample comprised blood, either unsorted or a sorted T cell fraction (not recorded which). This clonotype was sampled from a male donor with ankylosing spondylitis or in good health (not recorded which). The chain combines TRBV29-1 with TRBJ2-1; 12 bases align to TRBD2. CDR3 sequence: CSVDGTSGYSYNEQFF. The DNA for the CDR3 is TGCAGCGTTGACGGGACTAGCGGGTACTCCTACAATGAGCAGTTCTTC.